Below are 17 T cell receptor beta chains sequenced from a single sample in a study of OX40 agonist ivuxolimab in advanced cancers. The table came from immunoSEQ multiplex PCR; TCRdb's copy has only in-frame clones and leaves some out. The data show more than 45,000 clones, with roughly four fifths seen just once and approximately 0.7% held by the top ten. The specimen comprised CD4+ or CD8+ T cells sorted from blood, sampled in a trial of the OX40 agonist ivuxolimab. These receptors originate from an adult with an advanced solid tumor such as melanoma, head and neck, liver or kidney cancer.

This chain connects TRBV5-1 to TRBJ1-1; D call uncertain. With 0 bases removed from V and 4 bases from J, the gap between germline ends came to 7 bases. Looked up from germline, CDR1 is SGHRS and CDR2 is YFSETQ. The CDR3 has 13 residues. The CDR3: CASSLAWTTEAFF. DNA of the CDR3: TGCGCCAGCAGCTTGGCATGGACCACTGAAGCTTTCTTT.

CDR3 region: CASSSYGQGADNQPQHF. As DNA, the CDR3 is TGTGCCAGCAGCTCATATGGACAGGGGGCTGACAATCAGCCCCAGCATTTT. The rearrangement joins TRBV7-9 to TRBJ1-5; 11 bases agree with TRBD1. Trimming cost V 4 bases and J 3 bases; bases outside gene matches: 8. Germline CDR1 SEHNR, CDR2 FQNEAQ (reference sequence). The CDR3 extends over 17 amino acids. The complete variable domain, with remaining parts taken from reference TRBV7-9 and TRBJ1-5, reads DTGVSQNPRHKITKRGQNVTFRCDPISEHNRLYWYRQTLGQGPEFLTYFQNEAQLEKSRLLSDRFSAERPKGSFSTLEIQRTEQGDSAMYLCASSSYGQGADNQPQHFGDGTRLSIL.

J is TRBJ2-3 and V is TRBV5-5; possible D gene TRBD1, 6 bases. The germline V and J ends were trimmed by 3 bases and 3 bases, with 14 bases remaining between them. CDR1 is SGHKS and CDR2 is YYEKEE in the germline V gene (reference sequence). This CDR3 comprises 15 residues. CDR3 sequence (DNA): TGTGCCAGCAGCTCCCAAGGACAGTTAACAGATACGCAGTATTTT. Protein: CASSSQGQLTDTQYF.

This clone was recorded once. The chain employs TRBV29-1 and TRBJ2-7; D may correspond to TRBD1 or TRBD2 (5 bases each). The germline V gene encodes CDR1 SQVTM and CDR2 ANQGSEA. The CDR3 extends over 12 amino acids. The CDR3 nucleotides read TGCAGGGCCGAGGGGAGCTCCTACGAGCAGTACTTC. Amino acid sequence: CRAEGSSYEQYF.

The rearrangement links TRBV6-5 to TRBJ2-5; TRBD1 aligns across 10 bases. The DNA end is more similar to TRBJ2-7, so the J call may be wrong. CDR1 MNHEY and CDR2 SVGAGI come from the germline V gene. This CDR3 contains 14 residues. CDR3 sequence reads: CASSDRGLKNEQYF. The CDR3 coding sequence is TGTGCCAGCAGTGACAGGGGGCTCAAGAACGAGCAGTACTTC.

CDR3 DNA: TGTGCCAGCAGGCCGACAGGGGGGCCTGCTGGCTACACCTTC. Protein: CASRPTGGPAGYTF. The gene calls are TRBV6-5 and TRBJ1-2; TRBD1 matches 9 bases. In germline, CDR1 is MNHEY, CDR2 SVGAGI. The CDR3 totals 14 residues. V trimming: 6 bases; J trimming: 7 bases; junction bases outside the gene matches: 9.

This rearrangement joins TRBV19 to TRBJ2-3; TRBD1 is a possible D gene (6 bases). CDR1 is LNHDA, CDR2 SQIVND, per germline (reference sequence). The CDR3 has 14 amino acids. Trimming pared 4 bases from V and 6 bases from J, leaving 14 bases between. CDR3: CASSRTAEGDTQYF. The CDR3 DNA is TGTGCCAGTAGTAGGACAGCCGAGGGGGATACGCAGTATTTT.

This clone was detected once. The rearrangement joins TRBV10-2 to TRBJ1-1; D gene unclear. Germline CDR1 reads WSHSY; CDR2 reads SAAADI. Trimming removed 3 bases from V and 3 bases from J, with 8 bases in between. The CDR3 runs 13 residues. CDR3 sequence: CASSDHGYTEAFF. In DNA form, the CDR3 reads TGCGCCAGCAGTGATCATGGGTACACTGAAGCTTTCTTT.

This chain's CDR3 is CASSEDSAGFILEKLFF. CDR3 bases: TGCGCCAGCAGTGAGGATAGCGCGGGATTTATTTTAGAAAAACTGTTTTTT. This chain joins TRBV10-2 and TRBJ1-4; the D is unclear. CDR3 length: 17 amino acids. Trimming removed 2 bases at V and 8 bases at J, with 21 bases between. Germline CDR1 WSHSY, CDR2 SAAADI.

This rearrangement joins TRBV6-9 to TRBJ2-7, with no clear D. CDR3 length: 14 amino acids. CDR1 MNHGY and CDR2 SVAAGI come from the germline V gene. V dropped 2 bases and J dropped 6 bases, with 14 bases sitting between them. DNA of the CDR3: TGTGCCAGCAGTTATATTCGAAAATCCCGCGAGCAGTACTTC. Protein sequence: CASSYIRKSREQYF.

The J gene is TRBJ2-5, the V gene TRBV11-2; TRBD1 might be the D (6 bases). Germline V gene data show CDR1 as SGHAT and CDR2 as FQNNGV. The CDR3 is 14 amino acids. Trimming removed 5 bases from V and 1 base from J, with 11 bases in between. The chain's CDR3 is CASSGGQFQETQYF. DNA for the CDR3: TGTGCCAGCAGCGGAGGACAGTTCCAAGAGACCCAGTACTTC.

The rearrangement joins TRBV9 to TRBJ1-6; the D is unclear. V was clipped by 2 bases and J by 0 bases, with 9 bases between them. Germline CDR1 and CDR2: SGDLS and YYNGEE. The CDR3 runs to 16 residues. CDR3 amino acids: CASSVGSSSYNSPLHF. DNA for the CDR3: TGTGCCAGCAGCGTGGGATCGAGCTCCTATAATTCACCCCTCCACTTT.

V is TRBV10-3 and J is TRBJ1-3; unclear D gene. The CDR3 loop spans 15 amino acids. Germline V gives CDR1 ENHRY, CDR2 SYGVKD. V was clipped by 6 bases and J by 0 bases, with 12 bases between them. The DNA for the CDR3 is TGTGCCATCAGGGGAGGACCCAACTCTGGAAACACCATATATTTT. Translating it yields CAIRGGPNSGNTIYF.

This sequence joins TRBV19 and TRBJ2-1; tentatively, D is TRBD2 (5 bases). The CDR3 extends over 14 amino acids. V gave up 0 bases and J gave up 9 bases, with 12 bases separating them. CDR1 LNHDA and CDR2 SQIVND come from the germline V gene (reference sequence). CDR3 protein: CASSIDLIRGEQFF. The CDR3 DNA reads as TGTGCCAGTAGTATAGATCTTATCCGGGGTGAGCAGTTCTTC.

This clone came up once. CDR3 DNA sequence: TGTGCCAGCGGACCCGACAGGGATCGAAACGAGCAGTACTTC. The encoded protein is CASGPDRDRNEQYF. This sequence joins TRBV6-5 and TRBJ2-7; 7 nucleotides line up with TRBD1. The J segment lost 5 bases and the V segment lost 8 bases, leaving 12 bases of the junction unmatched. CDR1 and CDR2 from the germline V gene are MNHEY and SVGAGI. This CDR3 is built from 14 residues.

The V and J genes are TRBV5-1 and TRBJ2-6; no clear D gene. CDR1 is SGHRS, CDR2 YFSETQ, per germline. The CDR3 totals 16 residues. Deletions cut 4 bases from V and 0 bases from J, with 11 bases between. The CDR3 coding sequence is TGCGCCAGCAGCCCGGGCCTGTCCTCTGGGGCCAACGTCCTGACTTTC. Protein product: CASSPGLSSGANVLTF. Looking up the rest from reference TRBV5-1 and TRBJ2-6 gives the full variable domain: KAGVTQTPRYLIKTRGQQVTLSCSPISGHRSVSWYQQTPGQGLQFLFEYFSETQRNKGNFPGRFSGRQFSNSRSEMNVSTLELGDSALYLCASSPGLSSGANVLTFGAGSRLTVL.

The V and J genes are TRBV2 and TRBJ2-1; 8 bases match TRBD1. The CDR3 is made up of 15 amino acids. Germline CDR1 reads SNHLY; CDR2 reads FYNNEI. V lost 3 bases to trimming and J lost 7 bases; unmatched junction nucleotides: 8. This chain's CDR3 is CASSDGQGIGNEQFF. The CDR3 DNA reads as TGTGCCAGCAGTGACGGACAGGGTATAGGGAATGAGCAGTTCTTC.